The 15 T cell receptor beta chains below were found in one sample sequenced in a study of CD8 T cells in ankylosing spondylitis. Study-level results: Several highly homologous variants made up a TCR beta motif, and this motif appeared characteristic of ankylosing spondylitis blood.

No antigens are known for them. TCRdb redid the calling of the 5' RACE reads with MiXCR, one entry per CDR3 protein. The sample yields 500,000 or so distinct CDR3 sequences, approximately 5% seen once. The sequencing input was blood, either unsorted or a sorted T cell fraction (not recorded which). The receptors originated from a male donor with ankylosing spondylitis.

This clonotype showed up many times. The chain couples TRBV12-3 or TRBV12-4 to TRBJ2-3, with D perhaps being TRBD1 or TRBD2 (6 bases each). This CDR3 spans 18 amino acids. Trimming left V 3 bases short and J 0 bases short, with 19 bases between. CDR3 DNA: TGTGCCAGCAGTTTCAGTTTTGGGGGGCCTCTCAGCACAGATACGCAGTATTTT. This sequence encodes CASSFSFGGPLSTDTQYF.

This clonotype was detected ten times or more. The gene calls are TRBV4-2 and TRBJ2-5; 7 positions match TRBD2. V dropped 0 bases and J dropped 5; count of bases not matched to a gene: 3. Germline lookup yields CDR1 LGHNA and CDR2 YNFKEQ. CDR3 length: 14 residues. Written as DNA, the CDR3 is TGTGCCAGCAGCCAAGACTGGGGGGGGGAGACCCAGTACTTC. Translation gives CASSQDWGGETQYF.

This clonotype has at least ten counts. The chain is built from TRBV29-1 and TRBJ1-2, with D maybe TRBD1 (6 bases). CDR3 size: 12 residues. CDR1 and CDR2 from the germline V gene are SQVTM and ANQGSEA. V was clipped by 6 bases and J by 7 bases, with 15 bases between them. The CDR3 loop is CSVSGGAGGYTF. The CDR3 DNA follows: TGCAGCGTCAGCGGGGGGGCTGGTGGCTACACCTTC. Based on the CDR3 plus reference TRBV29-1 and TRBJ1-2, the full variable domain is SAVISQKPSRDICQRGTSLTIQCQVDSQVTMMFWYRQQPGQSLTLIATANQGSEATYESGFVIDKFPISRPNLTFSTLTVSNMSPEDSSIYLCSVSGGAGGYTFGSGTRLTVV.

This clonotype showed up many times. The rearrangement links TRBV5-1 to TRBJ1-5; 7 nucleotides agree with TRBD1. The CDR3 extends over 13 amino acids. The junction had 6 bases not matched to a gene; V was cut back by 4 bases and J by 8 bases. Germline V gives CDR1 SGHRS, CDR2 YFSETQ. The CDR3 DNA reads TGCGCCAGCAGCCGGGACAGTGGAGAGCCCCAGCATTTT. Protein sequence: CASSRDSGEPQHF.

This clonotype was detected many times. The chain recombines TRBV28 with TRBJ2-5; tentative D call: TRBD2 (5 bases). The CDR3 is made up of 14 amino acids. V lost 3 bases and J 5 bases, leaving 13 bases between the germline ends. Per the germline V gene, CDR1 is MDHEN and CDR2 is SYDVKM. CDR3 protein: CASSLFLERETQYF. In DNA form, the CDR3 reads TGTGCCAGCAGTTTGTTTCTGGAGCGGGAGACCCAGTACTTC.

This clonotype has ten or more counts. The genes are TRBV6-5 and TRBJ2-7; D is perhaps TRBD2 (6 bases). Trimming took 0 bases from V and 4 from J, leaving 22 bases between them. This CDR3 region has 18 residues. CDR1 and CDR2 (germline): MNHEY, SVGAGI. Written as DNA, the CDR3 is TGTGCCAGCAGTTACTCGGACGCGACGGGGGTAGACTTATACGAGCAGTACTTC. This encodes CASSYSDATGVDLYEQYF.

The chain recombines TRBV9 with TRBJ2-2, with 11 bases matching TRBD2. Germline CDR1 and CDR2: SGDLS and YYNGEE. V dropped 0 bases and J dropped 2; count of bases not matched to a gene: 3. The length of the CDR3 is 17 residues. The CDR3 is CASSVVGLAANTGELFF. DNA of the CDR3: TGTGCCAGCAGCGTAGTGGGACTAGCGGCCAACACCGGGGAGCTGTTTTTT.

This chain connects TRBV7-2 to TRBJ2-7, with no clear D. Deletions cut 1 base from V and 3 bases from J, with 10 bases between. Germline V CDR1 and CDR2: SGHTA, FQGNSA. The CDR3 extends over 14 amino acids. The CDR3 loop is CASSLGATVYEQYF. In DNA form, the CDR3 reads TGTGCCAGCAGCTTAGGGGCTACCGTCTACGAGCAGTACTTC.

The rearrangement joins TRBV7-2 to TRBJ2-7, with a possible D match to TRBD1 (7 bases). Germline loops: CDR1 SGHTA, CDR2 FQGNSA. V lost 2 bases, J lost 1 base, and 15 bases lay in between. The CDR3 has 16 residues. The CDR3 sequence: CASSLYGGTVSYEQYF. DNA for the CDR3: TGTGCCAGCAGCTTATATGGGGGGACAGTTTCCTACGAGCAGTACTTC. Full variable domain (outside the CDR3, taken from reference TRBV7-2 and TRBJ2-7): GAGVSQSPSNKVTEKGKDVELRCDPISGHTALYWYRQSLGQGLEFLIYFQGNSAPDKSGLPSDRFSAERTGGSVSTLTIQRTQQEDSAVYLCASSLYGGTVSYEQYFGPGTRLTVT.

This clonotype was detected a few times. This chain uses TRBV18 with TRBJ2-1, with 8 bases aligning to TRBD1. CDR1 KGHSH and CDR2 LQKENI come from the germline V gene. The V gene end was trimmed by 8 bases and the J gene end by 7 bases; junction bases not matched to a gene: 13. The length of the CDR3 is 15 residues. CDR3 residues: CASRKGTGHSNEQFF. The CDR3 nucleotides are TGTGCCAGCCGCAAAGGGACAGGACATTCAAATGAGCAGTTCTTC. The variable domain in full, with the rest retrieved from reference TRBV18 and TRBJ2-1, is NAGVMQNPRHLVRRRGQEARLRCSPMKGHSHVYWYRQLPEEGLKFMVYLQKENIIDESGMPKERFSAEFPKEGPSILRIQQVVRGDSAAYFCASRKGTGHSNEQFFGPGTRLTVL.

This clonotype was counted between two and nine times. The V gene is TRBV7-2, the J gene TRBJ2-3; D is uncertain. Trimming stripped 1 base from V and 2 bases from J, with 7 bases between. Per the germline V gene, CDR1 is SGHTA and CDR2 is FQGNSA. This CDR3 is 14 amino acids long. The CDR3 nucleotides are TGTGCCAGCAGCTTAGACGCACCCACAGATACGCAGTATTTT. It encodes CASSLDAPTDTQYF. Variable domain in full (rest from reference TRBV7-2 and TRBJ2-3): GAGVSQSPSNKVTEKGKDVELRCDPISGHTALYWYRQSLGQGLEFLIYFQGNSAPDKSGLPSDRFSAERTGGSVSTLTIQRTQQEDSAVYLCASSLDAPTDTQYFGPGTRLTVL.

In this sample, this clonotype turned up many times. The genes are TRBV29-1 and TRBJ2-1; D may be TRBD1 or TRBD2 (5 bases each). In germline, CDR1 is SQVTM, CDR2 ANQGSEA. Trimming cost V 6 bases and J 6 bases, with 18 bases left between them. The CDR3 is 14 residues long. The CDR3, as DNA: TGCAGCGTGTTATCCGGGGCCGGAGTCAATGAGCAGTTCTTC. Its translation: CSVLSGAGVNEQFF.

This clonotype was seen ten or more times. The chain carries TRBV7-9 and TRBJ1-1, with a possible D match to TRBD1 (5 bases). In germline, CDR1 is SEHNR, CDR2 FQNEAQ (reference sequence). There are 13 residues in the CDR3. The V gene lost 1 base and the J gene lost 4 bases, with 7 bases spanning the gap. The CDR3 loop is CASSLGGSTEAFF. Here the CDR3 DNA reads TGTGCCAGCAGCTTAGGGGGGTCCACTGAAGCTTTCTTT.

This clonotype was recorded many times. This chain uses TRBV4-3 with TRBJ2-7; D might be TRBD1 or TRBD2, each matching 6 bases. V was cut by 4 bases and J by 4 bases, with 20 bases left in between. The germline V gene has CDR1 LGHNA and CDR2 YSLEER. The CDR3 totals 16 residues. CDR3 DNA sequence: TGCGCCAGCAGCCGACAGGAGGGCAGGCCCGAGTACGAGCAGTACTTC. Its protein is CASSRQEGRPEYEQYF.

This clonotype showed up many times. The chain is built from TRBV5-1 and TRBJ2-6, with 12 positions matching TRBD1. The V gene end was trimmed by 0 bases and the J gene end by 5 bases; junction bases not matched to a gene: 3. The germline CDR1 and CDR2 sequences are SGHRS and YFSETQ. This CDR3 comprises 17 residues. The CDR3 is CASSLGDRGLWANVLTF. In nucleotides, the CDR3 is TGCGCCAGCAGCTTGGGGGACAGGGGGCTGTGGGCCAACGTCCTGACTTTC.